This T cell receptor beta chain was obtained from a study of control samples from healthy donors and cancer patients. TCRdb's copy holds only in-frame clones and misses some; the assay was immunoSEQ multiplex PCR. The sample shows 100,000 to 150,000 clones, around 93% of them seen only once. The CDR3 has 17 residues. V gave up 0 bases and J gave up 2 bases, with 14 bases separating them. The germline gives CDR1 ENHRY, CDR2 SYGVKD. The TCR was taken from a man younger than 35 in good health. Sequencing was performed on blood. The chain links TRBV10-3 to TRBJ2-1, with TRBD1 as a possible D gene (6 bases). The DNA of the CDR3 is TGTGCCATCAGTGAGTCCCGGACCAAGGGGGCCTACAATGAGCAGTTCTTC. Its protein is CAISESRTKGAYNEQFF.